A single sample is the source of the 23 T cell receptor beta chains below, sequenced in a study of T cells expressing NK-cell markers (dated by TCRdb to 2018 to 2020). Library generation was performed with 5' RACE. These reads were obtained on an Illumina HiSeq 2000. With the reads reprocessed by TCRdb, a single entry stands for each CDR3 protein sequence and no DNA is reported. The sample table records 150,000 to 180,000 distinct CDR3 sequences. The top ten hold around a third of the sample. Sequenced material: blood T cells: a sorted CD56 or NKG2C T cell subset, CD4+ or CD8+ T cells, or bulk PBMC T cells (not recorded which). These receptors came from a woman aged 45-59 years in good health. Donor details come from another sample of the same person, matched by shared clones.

This chain's CDR3 is CASSSQTSGILEQYF. The rearrangement links TRBV27 to TRBJ2-7; lacking DNA, the TRBD2 call made by TCRdb goes unchecked. Germline lookup yields CDR1 MNHEY and CDR2 SMNVEV (reference sequence). The CDR3 spans 15 residues.

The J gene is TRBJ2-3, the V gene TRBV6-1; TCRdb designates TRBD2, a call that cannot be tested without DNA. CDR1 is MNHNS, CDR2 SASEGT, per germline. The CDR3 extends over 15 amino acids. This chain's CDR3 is CASSEIAGAEDTQYF.

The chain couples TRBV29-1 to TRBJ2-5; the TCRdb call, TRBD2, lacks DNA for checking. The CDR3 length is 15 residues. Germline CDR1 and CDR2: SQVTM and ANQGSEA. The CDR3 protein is CSVGLAGGSPETQYF.

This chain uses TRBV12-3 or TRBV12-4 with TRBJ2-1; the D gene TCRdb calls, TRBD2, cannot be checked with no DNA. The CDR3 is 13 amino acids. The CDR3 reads CASGLAGGSEQFF.

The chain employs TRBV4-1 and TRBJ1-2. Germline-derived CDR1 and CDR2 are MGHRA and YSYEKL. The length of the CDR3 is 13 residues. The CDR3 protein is CASSLGENYGYTF.

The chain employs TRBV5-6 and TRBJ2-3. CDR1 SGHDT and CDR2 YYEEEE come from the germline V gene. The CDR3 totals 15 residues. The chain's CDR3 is CASSSPGSSTDTQYF.

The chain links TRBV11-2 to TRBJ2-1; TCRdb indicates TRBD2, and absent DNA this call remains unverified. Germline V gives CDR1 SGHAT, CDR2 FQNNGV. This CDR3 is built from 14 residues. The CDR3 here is CASSSAGTHNEQFF.

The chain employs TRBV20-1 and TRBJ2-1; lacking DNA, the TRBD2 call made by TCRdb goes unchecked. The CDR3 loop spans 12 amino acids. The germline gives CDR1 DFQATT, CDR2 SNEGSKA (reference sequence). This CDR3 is CSAWTSLNEQFF.

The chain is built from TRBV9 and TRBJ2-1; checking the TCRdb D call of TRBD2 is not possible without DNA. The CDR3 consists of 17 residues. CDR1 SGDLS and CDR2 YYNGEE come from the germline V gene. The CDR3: CASSVERAGGPRSEQFF.

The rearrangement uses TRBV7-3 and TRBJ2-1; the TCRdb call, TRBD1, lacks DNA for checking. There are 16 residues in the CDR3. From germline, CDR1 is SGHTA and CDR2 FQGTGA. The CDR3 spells CASSQTLDRGYNEQFF.

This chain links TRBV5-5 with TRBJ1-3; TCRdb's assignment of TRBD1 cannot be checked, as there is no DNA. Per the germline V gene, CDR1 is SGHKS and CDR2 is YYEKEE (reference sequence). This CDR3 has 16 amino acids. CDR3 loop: CASPLRGTFLGNTIYF.

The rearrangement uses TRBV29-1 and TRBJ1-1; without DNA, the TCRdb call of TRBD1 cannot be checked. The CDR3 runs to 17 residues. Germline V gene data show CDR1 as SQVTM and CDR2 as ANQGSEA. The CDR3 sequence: CSADSDRGLMVSTEAFF.

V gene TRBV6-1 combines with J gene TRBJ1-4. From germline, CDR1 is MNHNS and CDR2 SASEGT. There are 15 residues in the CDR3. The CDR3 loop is CASIPGPATNEKLFF.

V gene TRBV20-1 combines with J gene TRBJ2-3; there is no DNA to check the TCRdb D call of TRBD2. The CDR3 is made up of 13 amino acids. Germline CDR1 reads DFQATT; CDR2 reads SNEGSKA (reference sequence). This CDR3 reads CSARGGLADTQYF.

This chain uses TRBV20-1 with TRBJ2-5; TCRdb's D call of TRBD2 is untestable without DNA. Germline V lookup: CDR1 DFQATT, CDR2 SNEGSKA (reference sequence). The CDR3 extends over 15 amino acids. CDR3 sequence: CSARPTWTSEETQYF.

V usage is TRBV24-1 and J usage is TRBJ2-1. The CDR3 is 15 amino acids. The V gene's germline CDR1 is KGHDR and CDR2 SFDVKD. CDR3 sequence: CATSDFGASYNEQFF.

The CDR3 sequence is CASSLPRGSQTGELFF. The chain joins TRBV11-2 to TRBJ2-2; the D call from TCRdb, TRBD1, cannot be confirmed without DNA. Germline V CDR1 and CDR2: SGHAT, FQNNGV. This CDR3 comprises 16 residues.

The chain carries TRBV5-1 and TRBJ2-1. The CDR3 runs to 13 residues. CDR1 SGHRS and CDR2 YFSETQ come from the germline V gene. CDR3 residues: CASSLVADNEQFF.

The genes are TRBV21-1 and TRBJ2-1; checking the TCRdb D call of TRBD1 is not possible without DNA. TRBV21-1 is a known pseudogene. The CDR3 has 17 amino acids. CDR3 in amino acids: CASSKEEGQGSYNEQFF.

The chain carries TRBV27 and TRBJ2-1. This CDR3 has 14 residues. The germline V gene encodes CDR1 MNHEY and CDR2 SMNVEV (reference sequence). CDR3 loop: CASSLTPEYHEQFF.

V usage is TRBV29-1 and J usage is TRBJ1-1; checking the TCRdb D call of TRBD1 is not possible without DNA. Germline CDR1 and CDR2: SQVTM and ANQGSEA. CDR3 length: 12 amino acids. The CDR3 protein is CSARTGGTEAFF. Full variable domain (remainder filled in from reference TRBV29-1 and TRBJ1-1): SAVISQKPSRDICQRGTSLTIQCQVDSQVTMMFWYRQQPGQSLTLIATANQGSEATYESGFVIDKFPISRPNLTFSTLTVSNMSPEDSSIYLCSARTGGTEAFFGQGTRLTVV.

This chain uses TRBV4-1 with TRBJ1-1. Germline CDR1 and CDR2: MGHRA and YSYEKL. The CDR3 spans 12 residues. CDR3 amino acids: CASSPQGTEAFF.

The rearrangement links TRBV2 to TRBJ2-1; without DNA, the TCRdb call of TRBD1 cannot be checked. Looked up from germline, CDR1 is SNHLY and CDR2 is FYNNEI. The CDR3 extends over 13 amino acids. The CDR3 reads CASSKGGRTEQFF. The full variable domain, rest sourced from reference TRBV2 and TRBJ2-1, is EPEVTQTPSHQVTQMGQEVILRCVPISNHLYFYWYRQILGQKVEFLVSFYNNEISEKSEIFDDQFSVERPDGSNFTLKIRSTKLEDSAMYFCASSKGGRTEQFFGPGTRLTVL.